This T cell receptor (beta chain) was identified in a study of cytomegalovirus exposure and HLA in healthy donors. Overall study results and limits: Reportedly, fewer N-insertions than the approximately 610-donor mean appeared in an Asian-associated ancestry cluster in a later analysis.

Trimming shortened V by 10 bases and J by 10 bases, and 17 bases separated the two germline ends. Germline loops: CDR1 ENHRY, CDR2 SYGVKD. The CDR3 is 13 residues long. The table lists this clone with a few counts. Its antigen remains unidentified. Primers: 60 Vbeta forward and 13 Jbeta reverse. Sequenced by immunoSEQ multiplex PCR; TCRdb stores in-frame clones only, minus some. The top ten hold 12% of the sample, which has some 100,000 clones, about 80% seen once. This chain connects TRBV10-3 to TRBJ1-6; D is perhaps TRBD1 (5 bases). Material for sequencing was PBMCs. The TCR sequence derives from a woman aged 40 to 50 in good health and CMV-seropositive. The CDR3 reads CATTRGERSPLHF. CDR3 DNA: TGTGCCACCACGCGGGGGGAACGATCACCCCTCCACTTT.